The 27 T cell receptor beta chains below all came from one sample that was sequenced in a study of CD8 T cells in Susac syndrome. The authors reverse transcribed roughly 0.45 to 1 ug RNA with random hexamers. Via MiXCR, TCRdb re-called the immunoSEQ multiplex PCR reads, giving one row per CDR3 protein. The sample shows more than 200,000 distinct CDR3 sequences, about 90% of them seen only once. Sequencing used CD8+ T cells from PBMCs. Source of these receptors: a human donor with multiple sclerosis.

The rearrangement uses TRBV10-3 and TRBJ1-5, with D perhaps matching TRBD1 (5 bases). This CDR3 has 14 residues. In germline, CDR1 is ENHRY, CDR2 SYGVKD. The V end lost 3 bases, the J end lost 7 bases, and 13 bases lay between the germline ends. The CDR3 loop reads CAISEYGGEQPQHF. The CDR3, as DNA: TGTGCCATCAGTGAATATGGGGGGGAACAGCCCCAGCATTTT.

V gene TRBV21-1 combines with J gene TRBJ1-3. TRBV21-1 is annotated as a pseudogene. The CDR3 totals 15 residues. This CDR3 reads CASSKTRNSGNTIYF. CDR3 nucleotide sequence: TGTGCCAGCAGCAAAACACGGAACTCTGGAAACACCATATATTTT.

The J gene is TRBJ2-1, the V gene TRBV27, with TRBD2 matching over 7 bases. Germline V gene data show CDR1 as MNHEY and CDR2 as SMNVEV (reference sequence). The CDR3 is made up of 15 amino acids. Losses at the gene ends were 5 bases for V and 5 bases for J; bases not matched to a gene: 9. CDR3 region: CASSLVAGWHNEQFF. In nucleotides, the CDR3 is TGTGCCAGCAGTCTCGTAGCGGGTTGGCACAATGAGCAGTTCTTC.

This clonotype occurred a few times. This chain uses TRBV5-1 with TRBJ2-7, with 8 bases aligning to TRBD2. The V gene end was trimmed by 2 bases and the J gene end by 1 base; junction bases not matched to a gene: 5. The CDR3 runs to 15 residues. Germline V CDR1 and CDR2: SGHRS, YFSETQ. The CDR3 here is CASSFGGAKSYEQYF. The CDR3 DNA is TGCGCCAGCAGCTTCGGGGGGGCCAAGTCCTACGAGCAGTACTTC.

This sequence joins TRBV5-6 and TRBJ2-3, with a possible D match to TRBD2 (5 bases). CDR3 size: 16 residues. V was trimmed by 3 bases and J by 6 bases, leaving 20 bases between them. Looked up from germline, CDR1 is SGHDT and CDR2 is YYEEEE. CDR3 residues: CASSSPGLLRSDTQYF. In DNA form, the CDR3 reads TGTGCCAGCAGCTCCCCTGGACTCCTAAGGAGTGATACGCAGTATTTT. The full variable domain, its missing parts supplied by reference TRBV5-6 and TRBJ2-3, is DAGVTQSPTHLIKTRGQQVTLRCSPKSGHDTVSWYQQALGQGPQFIFQYYEEEERQRGNFPDRFSGHQFPNYSSELNVNALLLGDSALYLCASSSPGLLRSDTQYFGPGTRLTVL.

This chain links TRBV20-1 with TRBJ1-4, with 10 bases aligning to TRBD1. The CDR3 runs 16 residues. Trimming removed 6 bases from V and 8 bases from J; junction bases left unmatched: 15. CDR1 DFQATT and CDR2 SNEGSKA come from the germline V gene (reference sequence). In DNA, the CDR3 is TGCAGTGCCCTAGGGGTTCCCGGGACAGGGGACGAAAAACTGTTTTTT. Amino acid sequence: CSALGVPGTGDEKLFF.

J is TRBJ2-3 and V is TRBV20-1, with D perhaps matching TRBD2 (7 bases). CDR3 length: 15 residues. Trimming took 6 bases from V and 2 from J, leaving 18 bases between them. Germline CDR1 reads DFQATT; CDR2 reads SNEGSKA (reference sequence). This chain's CDR3 is CSAHGAGAYTDTQYF. The CDR3 coding sequence is TGCAGTGCCCATGGGGCGGGGGCGTACACAGATACGCAGTATTTT.

The rearrangement uses TRBV5-1 and TRBJ2-2; D is perhaps TRBD2 (6 bases). The CDR3 totals 14 residues. V lost 6 bases and J lost 4, with 13 bases in between. In germline, CDR1 is SGHRS, CDR2 YFSETQ. The CDR3 region is CASMEGSGTGELFF. The CDR3 nucleotides read TGCGCCAGCATGGAGGGGAGTGGCACCGGGGAGCTGTTTTTT.

This clonotype was picked up a small number of times. The chain recombines TRBV29-1 with TRBJ2-7; perhaps TRBD1 as D (5 bases). V was pared by 7 bases and J by 0 bases, with 22 bases between. The CDR3 has 16 amino acids. Germline values: CDR1 SQVTM, CDR2 ANQGSEA. The chain's CDR3 is CSAYAHNLDSSYEQYF. The CDR3 bases are TGCAGCGCCTACGCACATAATCTCGACAGCTCCTACGAGCAGTACTTC.

The chain is built from TRBV2 and TRBJ2-5; 9 bases are a match to TRBD2. The CDR3 covers 15 residues. J lost 5 bases, V lost 3 bases, and 7 bases had no gene match. CDR1 SNHLY and CDR2 FYNNEI come from the germline V gene. CDR3 nucleotide sequence: TGTGCCAGCAGTGAGGGGCGGGGGGGCCAGGAGACCCAGTACTTC. Protein product: CASSEGRGGQETQYF.

The rearrangement links TRBV5-4 to TRBJ2-7, with D maybe TRBD1 (6 bases). The CDR3 sequence is 15 residues long. Between the trimmed V and J ends, which lost 3 bases and 0 bases, there was a span of 13 bases. Germline V gene data show CDR1 as SGHNT and CDR2 as YYREEE (reference sequence). The CDR3: CASSSPGESSYEQYF. The CDR3 bases are TGTGCCAGCAGCTCACCAGGGGAGAGCTCCTACGAGCAGTACTTC.

The rearrangement joins TRBV6-5 to TRBJ1-1, with D possibly matching TRBD1 (5 bases). Trimming took off 6 bases at V and 1 base at J, with 15 bases between the two ends. The V gene's germline CDR1 is MNHEY and CDR2 SVGAGI. CDR3 length equals 15 residues. In nucleotides, the CDR3 is TGTGCCAGCAGGCAGCTGGGTCAGGGGAACACTGAAGCTTTCTTT. It codes for CASRQLGQGNTEAFF.

This chain uses TRBV5-6 with TRBJ2-3, with TRBD1 matching over 8 bases. The CDR3 has 15 residues. Germline CDR1 is SGHDT and CDR2 is YYEEEE. The V segment lost 0 bases and the J segment 4 bases; nucleotides outside the gene matches: 4. In nucleotides, the CDR3 is TGTGCCAGCAGCTTGGGGGGGACAGGCGCAGATACGCAGTATTTT. Amino acid sequence: CASSLGGTGADTQYF.

The chain is built from TRBV30 and TRBJ2-7; D may be TRBD2 (5 bases). Trimming pared 6 bases from V and 2 bases from J, leaving 11 bases between. CDR3 length: 12 amino acids. Germline loops: CDR1 GTSNPN, CDR2 SVGIG (reference sequence). Here the CDR3 reads CACSGSTYEQYF. The CDR3 DNA sequence: TGTGCCTGTTCGGGGTCCACCTACGAGCAGTACTTC.

The chain carries TRBV7-6 and TRBJ2-6; TRBD2 might be the D (5 bases). This CDR3 contains 13 residues. V was shortened by 9 bases and J by 1 base, with 7 bases between the two germline ends. Germline CDR1 SGHVS, CDR2 FNYEAQ. Here the CDR3 DNA reads TGTGCCAGTGGGAGATCTGGGGCCAACGTCCTGACTTTC. Translation gives CASGRSGANVLTF.

This chain uses TRBV4-1 with TRBJ2-7, with a tentative D call TRBD2 (6 bases). Deletions cut 6 bases from V and 0 bases from J, with 15 bases between. CDR1 and CDR2 (germline): MGHRA, YSYEKL. This CDR3 is 15 amino acids long. The CDR3 bases are TGCGCCAGCAGTCCCAGGGAGGCCAGCTCCTACGAGCAGTACTTC. This translates into CASSPREASSYEQYF.

The chain is built from TRBV6-5 and TRBJ2-3; no clear D gene. Trimming removed 0 bases at V and 6 bases at J, with 7 bases between. The CDR3 totals 13 residues. Germline V gives CDR1 MNHEY, CDR2 SVGAGI. The CDR3 DNA sequence: TGTGCCAGCAGTTACTCTTTTGTGGATACGCAGTATTTT. It yields the protein CASSYSFVDTQYF.

CDR3 sequence (DNA): TGTGCCAGCAGCTTAGACCGAGAGCAGTTCTTC. This encodes CASSLDREQFF. V gene TRBV5-4 combines with J gene TRBJ2-1; no definite D call. Trimming left V 2 bases short and J 10 bases short, with 7 bases between. The CDR3 has 11 amino acids. CDR1 SGHNT and CDR2 YYREEE come from the germline V gene (reference sequence).

V and J are TRBV13 and TRBJ2-7, with TRBD2 identical over 9 bases. V trimming: 5 bases; J trimming: 3 bases; junction bases outside the gene matches: 8. This CDR3 has 15 residues. Germline-derived CDR1 and CDR2 are PRHDT and FYEKMQ (reference sequence). The chain's CDR3 is CASSRGGRAIYEQYF. CDR3 DNA: TGTGCCAGCAGCCGTGGCGGGAGGGCAATCTACGAGCAGTACTTC.

DNA for the CDR3: TGTGCCAGCAGCGTGACCCAGGGACGTGAAAAACTGTTTTTT. It codes for CASSVTQGREKLFF. The V gene is TRBV13, the J gene TRBJ1-4, with D possibly TRBD1 on 5 matching bases. Germline V gene sequence: CDR1 PRHDT, CDR2 FYEKMQ (reference sequence). Trimming took off 5 bases at V and 7 bases at J, with 14 bases between the two ends. The CDR3 consists of 14 residues.

The V call is TRBV7-9, the J call TRBJ2-1; D could derive from TRBD1 or TRBD2 (6 bases each). CDR3 length equals 12 residues. V lost 8 bases and J 8 bases, leaving 13 bases between the germline ends. Per the germline V gene, CDR1 is SEHNR and CDR2 is FQNEAQ (reference sequence). CDR3: CASEGGGDEQFF. In DNA form, the CDR3 reads TGTGCCAGCGAGGGGGGTGGGGATGAGCAGTTCTTC.

The J gene is TRBJ2-7, the V gene TRBV10-2; D is unclear. The CDR3 is made up of 13 amino acids. Germline V CDR1 and CDR2: WSHSY, SAAADI. V was trimmed by 1 base and J by 11 bases, leaving 15 bases between them. The CDR3 sequence: CASSEYHVTSKYF. Here the CDR3 DNA reads TGCGCCAGCAGTGAGTACCACGTTACGAGCAAGTACTTC.

The chain joins TRBV3-1 to TRBJ2-7, with D uncertain. V was shortened by 1 base and J by 3 bases, with 13 bases between the two germline ends. The length of the CDR3 is 15 residues. CDR1 is LGHDT and CDR2 is YNNKEL in the germline V gene (reference sequence). For the CDR3, the DNA is TGTGCCAGCAGCCAAGGTGACGTTTGGGGCTACGAGCAGTACTTC. This sequence encodes CASSQGDVWGYEQYF.

The chain's CDR3 is CASSLGLGGTDTQYF. Written as DNA, the CDR3 is TGTGCCAGCAGCTTAGGCCTAGGAGGCACAGATACGCAGTATTTT. The gene calls are TRBV7-9 and TRBJ2-3; D is undetermined. The CDR3 runs 15 residues. The germline V and J ends were trimmed by 1 base and 1 base, with 9 bases remaining between them. The germline V gene encodes CDR1 SEHNR and CDR2 FQNEAQ (reference sequence).

This chain uses TRBV6-1 with TRBJ2-7; perhaps TRBD1 as D (5 bases). The CDR3 is 13 amino acids. Trimming stripped 3 bases from V and 7 bases from J, with 13 bases between. Germline CDR1 and CDR2: MNHNS and SASEGT. The CDR3 region is CASSDSDIREQYF. In DNA, the CDR3 is TGTGCCAGCAGTGACTCGGACATCCGGGAGCAGTACTTC.

This chain links TRBV30 with TRBJ1-5; 7 bases match TRBD1. Germline V gene lookup returns CDR1 GTSNPN and CDR2 SVGIG (reference sequence). This CDR3 region has 14 residues. Unmatched junction bases numbered 6, after V lost 0 bases and J lost 7 bases. CDR3 nucleotide sequence: TGTGCCTGGAGTGTAGGGGGCCCGGGGCAGCCCCAGCATTTT. Encoded protein: CAWSVGGPGQPQHF.

The rearrangement links TRBV6-6 to TRBJ2-3; 12 positions match TRBD2. The CDR3 runs 16 residues. Germline CDR1 and CDR2: MNHNY and SVGAGI (reference sequence). J was trimmed by 5 bases and V by 6 bases; bases with no gene match: 9. This CDR3 reads CASSLPLAGGLDTQYF. In DNA, the CDR3 is TGTGCCAGCAGCCTACCACTAGCGGGAGGTCTAGATACGCAGTATTTT.